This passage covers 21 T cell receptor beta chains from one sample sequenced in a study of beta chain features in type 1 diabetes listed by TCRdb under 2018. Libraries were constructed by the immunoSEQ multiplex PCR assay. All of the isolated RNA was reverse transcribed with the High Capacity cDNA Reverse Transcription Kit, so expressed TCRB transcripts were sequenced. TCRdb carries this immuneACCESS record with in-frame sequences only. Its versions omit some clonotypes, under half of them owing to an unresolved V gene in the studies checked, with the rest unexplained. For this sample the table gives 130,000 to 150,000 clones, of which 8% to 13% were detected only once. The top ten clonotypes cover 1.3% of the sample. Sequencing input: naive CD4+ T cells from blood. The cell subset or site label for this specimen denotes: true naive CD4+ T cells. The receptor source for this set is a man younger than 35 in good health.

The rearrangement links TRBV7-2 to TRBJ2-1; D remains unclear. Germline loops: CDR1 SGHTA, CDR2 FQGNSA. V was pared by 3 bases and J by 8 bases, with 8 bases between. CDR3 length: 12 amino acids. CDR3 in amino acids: CASSLSADEQFF. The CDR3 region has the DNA TGTGCCAGCAGCTTGTCCGCGGATGAGCAGTTCTTC.

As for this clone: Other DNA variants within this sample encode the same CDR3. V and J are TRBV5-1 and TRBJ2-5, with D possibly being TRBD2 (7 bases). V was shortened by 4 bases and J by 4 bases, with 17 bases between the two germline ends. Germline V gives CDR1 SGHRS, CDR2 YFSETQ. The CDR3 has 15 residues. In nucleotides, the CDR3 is TGCGCCAGCAGCCTCTTGGCGGGGGCCGGAGAGACCCAGTACTTC. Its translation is CASSLLAGAGETQYF.

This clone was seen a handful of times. The CDR3 loop is CASGGGDEQFF. The CDR3 bases are TGTGCCAGTGGAGGGGGCGATGAGCAGTTCTTC. This rearrangement joins TRBV7-6 to TRBJ2-1; D is perhaps TRBD1 (7 bases). Per germline, CDR1 SGHVS and CDR2 FNYEAQ. This CDR3 comprises 11 residues. Trimming took 9 bases from V and 8 from J, leaving 11 bases between them.

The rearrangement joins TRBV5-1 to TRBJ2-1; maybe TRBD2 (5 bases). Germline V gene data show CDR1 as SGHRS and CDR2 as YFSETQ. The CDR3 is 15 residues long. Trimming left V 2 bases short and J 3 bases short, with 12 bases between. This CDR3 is CASSLGGFFYNEQFF. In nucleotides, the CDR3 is TGCGCCAGCAGCTTAGGCGGGTTCTTCTACAATGAGCAGTTCTTC.

CDR3 nucleotide sequence: TGTGCCAGCAGTTCCACGACAGGGGGCCTAGAGACCCAGTACTTC. Its translation is CASSSTTGGLETQYF. This rearrangement joins TRBV6-6 to TRBJ2-5; 10 bases fit TRBD1. The CDR3 length is 15 residues. The germline gives CDR1 MNHNY, CDR2 SVGAGI (reference sequence). V dropped 4 bases and J dropped 4; count of bases not matched to a gene: 6.

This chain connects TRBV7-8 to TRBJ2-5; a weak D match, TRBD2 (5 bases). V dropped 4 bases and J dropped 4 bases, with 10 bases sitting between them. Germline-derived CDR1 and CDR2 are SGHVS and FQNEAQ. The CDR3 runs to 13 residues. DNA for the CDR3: TGTGCCAGCAGCTACGGACTGGGAGAGACCCAGTACTTC. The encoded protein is CASSYGLGETQYF.

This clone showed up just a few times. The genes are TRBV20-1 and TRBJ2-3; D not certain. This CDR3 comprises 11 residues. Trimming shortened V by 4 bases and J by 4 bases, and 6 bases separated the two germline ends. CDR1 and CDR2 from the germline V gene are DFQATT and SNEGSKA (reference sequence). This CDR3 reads CSAISADTQYF. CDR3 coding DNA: TGCAGTGCTATATCGGCAGATACGCAGTATTTT.

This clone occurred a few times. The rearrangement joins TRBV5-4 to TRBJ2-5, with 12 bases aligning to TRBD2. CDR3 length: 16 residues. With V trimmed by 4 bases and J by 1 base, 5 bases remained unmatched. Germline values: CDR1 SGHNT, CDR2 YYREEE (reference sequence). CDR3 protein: CASSPSGGAPQETQYF. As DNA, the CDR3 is TGTGCCAGCAGCCCTAGCGGGGGGGCCCCCCAAGAGACCCAGTACTTC.

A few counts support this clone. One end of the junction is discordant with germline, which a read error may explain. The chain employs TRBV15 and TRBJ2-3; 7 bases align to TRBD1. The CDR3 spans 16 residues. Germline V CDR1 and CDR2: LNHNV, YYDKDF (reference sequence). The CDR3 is CATSGDDRASTDTQYF. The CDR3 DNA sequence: TGTGCCACCAGCGGAGACGACAGGGCCAGCACAGATACGCAGTATTTT.

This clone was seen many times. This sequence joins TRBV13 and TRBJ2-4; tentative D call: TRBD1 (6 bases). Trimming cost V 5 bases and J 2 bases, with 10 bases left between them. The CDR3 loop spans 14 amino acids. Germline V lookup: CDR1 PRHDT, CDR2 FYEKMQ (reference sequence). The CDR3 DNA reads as TGTGCCAGCAGCAAACAGGGACCCAAAAACATTCAGTACTTC. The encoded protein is CASSKQGPKNIQYF.

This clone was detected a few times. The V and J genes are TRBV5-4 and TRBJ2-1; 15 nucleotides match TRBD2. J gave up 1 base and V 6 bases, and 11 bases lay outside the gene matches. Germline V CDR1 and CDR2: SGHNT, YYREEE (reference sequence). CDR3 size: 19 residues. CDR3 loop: CASTPRGLAGGQSYNEQFF. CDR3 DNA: TGTGCCAGCACGCCCAGGGGACTAGCGGGGGGACAATCCTACAATGAGCAGTTCTTC.

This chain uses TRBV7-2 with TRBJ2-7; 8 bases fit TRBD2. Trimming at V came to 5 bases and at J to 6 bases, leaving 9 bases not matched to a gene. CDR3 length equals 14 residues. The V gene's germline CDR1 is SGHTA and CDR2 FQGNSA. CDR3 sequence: CASSPGTRTGEQYF. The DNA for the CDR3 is TGTGCCAGCAGCCCCGGGACTAGGACTGGCGAGCAGTACTTC.

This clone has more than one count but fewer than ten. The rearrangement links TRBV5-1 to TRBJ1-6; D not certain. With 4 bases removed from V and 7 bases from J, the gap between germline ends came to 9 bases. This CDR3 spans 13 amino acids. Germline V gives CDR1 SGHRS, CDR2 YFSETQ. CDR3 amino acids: CASSLEGNSPLHF. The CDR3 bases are TGCGCCAGCAGCCTCGAGGGCAATTCACCCCTCCACTTT.

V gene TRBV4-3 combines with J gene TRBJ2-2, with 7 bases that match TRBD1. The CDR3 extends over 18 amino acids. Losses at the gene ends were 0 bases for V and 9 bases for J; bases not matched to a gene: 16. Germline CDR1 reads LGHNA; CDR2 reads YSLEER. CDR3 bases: TGCGCCAGCAGCCAAGAGGGGGCGACAGGGAAGTTCTCGCGGGAGCTGTTTTTT. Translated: CASSQEGATGKFSRELFF.

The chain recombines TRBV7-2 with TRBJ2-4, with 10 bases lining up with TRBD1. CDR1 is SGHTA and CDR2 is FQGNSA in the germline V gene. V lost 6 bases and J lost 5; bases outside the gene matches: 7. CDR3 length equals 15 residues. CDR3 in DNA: TGTGCCAGCAGATATGACAGGGGGCTGGAAAACATTCAGTACTTC. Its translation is CASRYDRGLENIQYF.

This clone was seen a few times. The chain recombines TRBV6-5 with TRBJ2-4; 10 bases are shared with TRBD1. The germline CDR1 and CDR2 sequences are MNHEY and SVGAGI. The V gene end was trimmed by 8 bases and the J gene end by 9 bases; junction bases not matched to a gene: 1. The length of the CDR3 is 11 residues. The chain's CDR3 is CASRDRGIQYF. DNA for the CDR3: TGTGCCAGCCGGGACAGGGGCATTCAGTACTTC.

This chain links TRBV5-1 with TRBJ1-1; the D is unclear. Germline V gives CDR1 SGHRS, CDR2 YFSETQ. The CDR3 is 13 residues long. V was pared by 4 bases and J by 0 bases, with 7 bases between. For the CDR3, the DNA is TGCGCCAGCAGCGAGGTTTTGAACACTGAAGCTTTCTTT. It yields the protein CASSEVLNTEAFF.

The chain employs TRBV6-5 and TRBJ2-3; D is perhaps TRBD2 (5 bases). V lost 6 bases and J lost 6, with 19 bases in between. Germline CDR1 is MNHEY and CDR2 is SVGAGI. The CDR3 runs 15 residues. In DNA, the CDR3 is TGTGCCAGCAGCCGACGGCAGGCACTAGTGGATACGCAGTATTTT. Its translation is CASSRRQALVDTQYF.

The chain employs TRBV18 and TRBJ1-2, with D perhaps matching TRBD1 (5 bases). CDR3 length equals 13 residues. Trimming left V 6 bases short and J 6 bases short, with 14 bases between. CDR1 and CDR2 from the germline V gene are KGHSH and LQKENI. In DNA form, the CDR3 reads TGTGCCAGCTCGACCGGGGGTTGGGATGGCTACACCTTC. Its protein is CASSTGGWDGYTF.

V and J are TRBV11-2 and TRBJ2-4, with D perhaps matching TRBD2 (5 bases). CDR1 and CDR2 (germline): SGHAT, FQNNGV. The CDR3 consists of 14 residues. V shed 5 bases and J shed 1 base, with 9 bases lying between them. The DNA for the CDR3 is TGTGCCAGCAGCACCGGCGGGGCCAAAAACATTCAGTACTTC. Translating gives CASSTGGAKNIQYF. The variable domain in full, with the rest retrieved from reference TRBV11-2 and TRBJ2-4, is EAGVAQSPRYKIIEKRQSVAFWCNPISGHATLYWYQQILGQGPKLLIQFQNNGVVDDSQLPKDRFSAERLKGVDSTLKIQPAKLEDSAVYLCASSTGGAKNIQYFGAGTRLSVL.

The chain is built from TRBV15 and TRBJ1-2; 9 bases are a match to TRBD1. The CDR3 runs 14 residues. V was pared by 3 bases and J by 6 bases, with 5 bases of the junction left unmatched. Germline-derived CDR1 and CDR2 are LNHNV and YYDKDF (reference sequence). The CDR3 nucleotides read TGTGCCACCAGCAGTGGGACAGGGCAAGATGGCTACACCTTC. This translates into CATSSGTGQDGYTF. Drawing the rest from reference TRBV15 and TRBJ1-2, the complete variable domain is DAMVIQNPRYQVTQFGKPVTLSCSQTLNHNVMYWYQQKSSQAPKLLFHYYDKDFNNEADTPDNFQSRRPNTSFCFLDIRSPGLGDTAMYLCATSSGTGQDGYTFGSGTRLTVV.